The 18 T cell receptor beta chains in this list originate from one sample, sequenced in a study of memory CD4+ T cells and cytomegalovirus serostatus (dated by TCRdb to the late 2010s). Library creation used the immunoSEQ multiplex PCR assay. Held by TCRdb, this immuneACCESS table contains in-frame sequences only and omits some clones. Under half of the omission traces to an unresolved V gene where checked; the cause of the rest is unknown. This sample holds under 55,000 clones; just over 75% were observed only once. The top ten hold around 1.6% of the sample. Single viable CD3+CD4+CD8-CD45RO+ cells were sorted as memory CD4+ T cells on a FACSAria II. What was sequenced was memory CD4+ T cells from blood. Every receptor here comes from an adult in good health and CMV-seronegative.

The chain has TRBV19 and TRBJ1-1; 9 bases are shared with TRBD1. Trimming cost V 5 bases and J 5 bases; bases outside gene matches: 9. This CDR3 has 15 amino acids. Germline V gene data show CDR1 as LNHDA and CDR2 as SQIVND (reference sequence). The CDR3 is CASSGPGQGGTEAFF. The CDR3 nucleotides read TGTGCCAGTAGTGGACCGGGACAGGGTGGGACTGAAGCTTTCTTT.

The gene calls are TRBV6-1 and TRBJ2-6; no clear D gene. Trimming took 6 bases from V and 7 from J, leaving 10 bases between them. The CDR3 covers 13 residues. CDR1 and CDR2 (germline): MNHNS, SASEGT. CDR3 residues: CASSPLTANVLTF. CDR3 coding DNA: TGTGCCAGCAGCCCCTTAACAGCCAACGTCCTGACTTTC.

This clone was seen only a few times. The chain joins TRBV2 to TRBJ1-6; no clear D. V was clipped by 7 bases and J by 12 bases, with 13 bases between them. CDR3 length: 12 amino acids. Looked up from germline, CDR1 is SNHLY and CDR2 is FYNNEI. Here the CDR3 DNA reads TGTGCCAGCACGACTCTTGGGCAACCCCTCCACTTT. Its protein is CASTTLGQPLHF.

The chain joins TRBV5-1 to TRBJ2-6, with 7 nucleotides matching TRBD2. V shed 7 bases, J shed 1 base, and the junction held 5 bases outside the gene matches. The germline V gene encodes CDR1 SGHRS and CDR2 YFSETQ. The CDR3 loop spans 15 amino acids. The CDR3 bases are TGCGCCAGCGGGAGGGAAGGGTCTGGGGCCAACGTCCTGACTTTC. This codes for CASGREGSGANVLTF. Based on the CDR3 plus reference TRBV5-1 and TRBJ2-6, the full variable domain is KAGVTQTPRYLIKTRGQQVTLSCSPISGHRSVSWYQQTPGQGLQFLFEYFSETQRNKGNFPGRFSGRQFSNSRSEMNVSTLELGDSALYLCASGREGSGANVLTFGAGSRLTVL.

The chain's CDR3 is CASSPPRTTYNEQFF. CDR3 sequence (DNA): TGTGCCAGCAGCCCTCCTCGGACGACCTACAATGAGCAGTTCTTC. The gene calls are TRBV9 and TRBJ2-1; D remains ambiguous. The germline V gene has CDR1 SGDLS and CDR2 YYNGEE. V lost 4 bases, J lost 2 bases, and 13 bases lay in between. The CDR3 spans 15 residues.

The chain uses TRBV6-5 and TRBJ1-2; D call uncertain. From germline, CDR1 is MNHEY and CDR2 SVGAGI. The CDR3 has 13 residues. Trimming left V 6 bases short and J 6 bases short, with 14 bases between. This CDR3 is CASRRLDSHGYTF. The CDR3 bases are TGTGCCAGCAGAAGACTGGACTCCCATGGCTACACCTTC.

This clone appeared a single time. V usage is TRBV4-1 and J usage is TRBJ2-2; D possibly matches TRBD1 or TRBD2 (5 bases each). V gave up 4 bases and J gave up 7 bases, with 19 bases separating them. CDR1 MGHRA and CDR2 YSYEKL come from the germline V gene. This CDR3 contains 16 residues. This CDR3 is CASSRLGRDLGGELFF. The CDR3 nucleotides are TGCGCCAGCAGCCGACTGGGCAGGGACCTAGGCGGGGAGCTGTTTTTT.

V gene TRBV15 combines with J gene TRBJ2-7; TRBD2 matches 8 bases. Looked up from germline, CDR1 is LNHNV and CDR2 is YYDKDF (reference sequence). CDR3 length: 15 amino acids. The ends lost 0 bases at V and 5 bases at J; junction bases unmatched: 6. The CDR3 here is CATSRDAGGYDEQYF. The CDR3 bases are TGTGCCACCAGCAGAGATGCGGGGGGATACGACGAGCAGTACTTC. Variable domain in full (rest from reference TRBV15 and TRBJ2-7): DAMVIQNPRYQVTQFGKPVTLSCSQTLNHNVMYWYQQKSSQAPKLLFHYYDKDFNNEADTPDNFQSRRPNTSFCFLDIRSPGLGDTAMYLCATSRDAGGYDEQYFGPGTRLTVT.

This rearrangement joins TRBV7-2 to TRBJ2-3; D ambiguous. The CDR3 covers 14 residues. The germline V gene encodes CDR1 SGHTA and CDR2 FQGNSA. V lost 2 bases and J lost 4, with 10 bases in between. The CDR3 DNA reads TGTGCCAGCAGCTTACGGCAGTATCCAGATACGCAGTATTTT. The encoded protein is CASSLRQYPDTQYF.

In this sample, this clone turned up once. The chain uses TRBV27 and TRBJ1-1; TRBD1 is a possible D gene (6 bases). The CDR3 has 14 amino acids. The germline CDR1 and CDR2 sequences are MNHEY and SMNVEV (reference sequence). Trimming left V 6 bases short and J 5 bases short, with 16 bases between. CDR3 coding DNA: TGTGCCAGCAGCCAGGGGCTTTTGGGGACTGAAGCTTTCTTT. Its translation is CASSQGLLGTEAFF.

The chain employs TRBV30 and TRBJ1-6; D remains unclear. Germline V lookup: CDR1 GTSNPN, CDR2 SVGIG (reference sequence). The V and J ends lost 1 base and 0 bases respectively, with 7 bases between them. The length of the CDR3 is 15 residues. The CDR3 region has the DNA TGTGCCTGGAGTGCGGGGAGCTCCTATAATTCACCCCTCCACTTT. Residues: CAWSAGSSYNSPLHF.

The rearrangement links TRBV10-1 to TRBJ2-5, with D hard to call. Germline CDR1 and CDR2: WNHNN and SYGVQD (reference sequence). V shed 2 bases and J shed 3 bases, with 4 bases lying between them. This CDR3 is 12 amino acids long. The CDR3 protein is CASSEREETQYF. DNA of the CDR3: TGCGCCAGCAGTGAGCGGGAAGAGACCCAGTACTTC.

The genes are TRBV19 and TRBJ1-2, with 7 positions matching TRBD1. V dropped 8 bases and J dropped 4; count of bases not matched to a gene: 7. The germline V gene has CDR1 LNHDA and CDR2 SQIVND (reference sequence). CDR3 length: 13 amino acids. Written as DNA, the CDR3 is TGTGCCAGTTACCAGGGGGGGTTCTATGGCTACACCTTC. The encoded protein is CASYQGGFYGYTF.

This clone occurred a few times. This rearrangement joins TRBV6-1 to TRBJ1-2; D is perhaps TRBD1 (6 bases). V was clipped by 7 bases and J by 3 bases, with 15 bases between them. The CDR3 is 14 residues long. The germline CDR1 and CDR2 sequences are MNHNS and SASEGT. The CDR3 DNA follows: TGTGCCAGCACCCTAAGGACAGCATACTATGGCTACACCTTC. Protein product: CASTLRTAYYGYTF.

DNA of the CDR3: TGTGCCAGCAGTGAACGGGCGGAGTTGAACACTGAAGCTTTCTTT. Residues: CASSERAELNTEAFF. The chain combines TRBV2 with TRBJ1-1, with no clear D. The ends were cut back, 2 bases at V and 0 bases at J, with 10 bases in the middle. Germline V gives CDR1 SNHLY, CDR2 FYNNEI. The CDR3 runs 15 residues.

V and J are TRBV5-1 and TRBJ2-7, with D perhaps assigned TRBD1 or TRBD2 (5 bases each). Trimming removed 4 bases from V and 7 bases from J, with 21 bases in between. Germline values: CDR1 SGHRS, CDR2 YFSETQ. The CDR3 has 15 amino acids. The CDR3 here is CASSTHPGAPGEQYF. The CDR3 DNA sequence: TGCGCCAGCAGCACCCATCCCGGGGCTCCTGGGGAGCAGTACTTC.

The chain recombines TRBV20-1 with TRBJ2-5, with no clear D. CDR1 and CDR2 (germline): DFQATT, SNEGSKA (reference sequence). V lost 8 bases and J lost 1, with 5 bases in between. The CDR3 totals 10 residues. Here the CDR3 reads CSPFQETQYF. DNA for the CDR3: TGCAGTCCGTTCCAAGAGACCCAGTACTTC.

The genes are TRBV6-5 and TRBJ2-7, with D hard to call. CDR3 size: 14 residues. The V end was cut by 4 bases, the J end by 0 bases, with 10 bases between. In germline, CDR1 is MNHEY, CDR2 SVGAGI. The CDR3: CASSSIFGSYEQYF. The CDR3 coding sequence is TGTGCCAGCAGTTCTATTTTCGGCTCCTACGAGCAGTACTTC.